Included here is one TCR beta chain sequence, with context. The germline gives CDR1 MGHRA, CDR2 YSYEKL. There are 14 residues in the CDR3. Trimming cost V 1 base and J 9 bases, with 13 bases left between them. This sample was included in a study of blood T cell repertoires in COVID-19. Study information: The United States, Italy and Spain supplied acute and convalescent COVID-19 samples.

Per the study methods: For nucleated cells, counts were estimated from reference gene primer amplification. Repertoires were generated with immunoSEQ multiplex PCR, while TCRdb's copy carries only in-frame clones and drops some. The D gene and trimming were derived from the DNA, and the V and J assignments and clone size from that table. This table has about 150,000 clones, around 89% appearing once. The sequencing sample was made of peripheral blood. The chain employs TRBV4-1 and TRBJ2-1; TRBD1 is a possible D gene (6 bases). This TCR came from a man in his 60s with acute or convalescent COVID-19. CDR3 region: CASSQGRGNSEQFF. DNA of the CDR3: TGCGCCAGCAGCCAAGGAAGGGGGAACAGTGAGCAGTTCTTC.